This T cell receptor (beta chain) was observed in a study of spatial heterogeneity in lung cancer. Germline-derived CDR1 and CDR2 are SNHLY and FYNNEI. This CDR3 has 13 amino acids. V dropped 5 bases and J dropped 4; count of bases not matched to a gene: 5. The time point: blood at routine non-recurrence follow-up after resection. At least ten counts were recorded for this clonotype. One entry per CDR3 protein results from TCRdb running MiXCR on the 5' RACE reads. The table shows tens of thousands of distinct CDR3 sequences, with about 7.9% occurring only once. This chain links TRBV2 with TRBJ2-7, with 7 positions matching TRBD1. Sequencing was performed on PBMCs, taken at follow-up. The origin of this receptor is a male donor with early-stage non-small cell lung cancer. The CDR3, as DNA: TGTGCCAGCAGTAAGGGGGCGCGGTACGAGCAGTACTTC. It is translated as CASSKGARYEQYF.